The 20 T cell receptor beta chains below come from one sample, sequenced in a study of blood T cells in healthy people across ages. Using a J-beta primer mix together with a sample-barcoded 5' primer, a second PCR was run for roughly 6 to 11 cycles. TCRdb called the 5' RACE reads again in MiXCR, with one record for every CDR3 protein. Counted here are over a million distinct CDR3 sequences, 20% to 25% occurring once; the ten biggest clones make up around 0.75%. This same sample was also part of a study on T cells of mothers and their children.

The sequenced sample was blood. These receptors all stem from a girl aged 2-10 years in good health.

V and J are TRBV4-1 and TRBJ1-6, with D unclear. Germline-derived CDR1 and CDR2 are MGHRA and YSYEKL. The CDR3 is made up of 17 amino acids. V was cut by 4 bases and J by 0 bases, with 13 bases left in between. The CDR3 sequence is CASSRTLESSYNSPLHF. CDR3 DNA: TGCGCCAGCAGCCGAACACTAGAATCCTCCTATAATTCACCCCTCCACTTT.

V and J are TRBV14 and TRBJ2-7; D remains ambiguous. The CDR3 length is 12 residues. The germline V and J ends were trimmed by 2 bases and 2 bases, with 4 bases remaining between them. Germline V lookup: CDR1 SGHDN, CDR2 FVKESK. The CDR3 reads CASSQTAYEQYF. CDR3 sequence (DNA): TGTGCCAGCAGCCAAACAGCCTACGAGCAGTACTTC.

CDR3 sequence: CASSYRDVRIEAFF. CDR3 coding DNA: TGCGCCAGCAGCTACCGGGACGTAAGAATCGAAGCTTTCTTT. This chain links TRBV5-1 with TRBJ1-1; tentative D call: TRBD1 (5 bases). The CDR3 runs to 14 residues. Trimming removed 3 bases from V and 8 bases from J, with 17 bases in between. Germline loops: CDR1 SGHRS, CDR2 YFSETQ.

CDR3 region: CASSAGQGREKLFF. CDR3 DNA sequence: TGTGCCAGCAGCGCCGGACAGGGCCGCGAAAAACTGTTTTTT. V usage is TRBV9 and J usage is TRBJ1-4; 8 bases match TRBD1. Losses at the gene ends were 3 bases for V and 8 bases for J; bases not matched to a gene: 6. The germline V gene has CDR1 SGDLS and CDR2 YYNGEE. CDR3 length equals 14 residues.

In this sample, this clonotype turned up a few times. The chain uses TRBV5-1 and TRBJ2-1; D is possibly TRBD2 (5 bases). V was pared by 5 bases and J by 6 bases, with 15 bases between. Germline V gene lookup returns CDR1 SGHRS and CDR2 YFSETQ. The CDR3 extends over 14 amino acids. This CDR3 is CASRDSGSSNEQFF. DNA for the CDR3: TGCGCCAGCAGGGACTCAGGTTCGAGCAATGAGCAGTTCTTC. The full variable domain, its missing parts supplied by reference TRBV5-1 and TRBJ2-1, is KAGVTQTPRYLIKTRGQQVTLSCSPISGHRSVSWYQQTPGQGLQFLFEYFSETQRNKGNFPGRFSGRQFSNSRSEMNVSTLELGDSALYLCASRDSGSSNEQFFGPGTRLTVL.

The chain uses TRBV6-5 and TRBJ2-3; 10 bases fit TRBD2. The length of the CDR3 is 17 residues. The V gene end was trimmed by 2 bases and the J gene end by 6 bases; junction bases not matched to a gene: 11. Germline CDR1 MNHEY, CDR2 SVGAGI. The CDR3 loop is CASSYGPPGLALDTQYF. As DNA, the CDR3 is TGTGCCAGCAGTTACGGCCCACCGGGACTAGCGTTGGATACGCAGTATTTT.

The chain combines TRBV7-2 with TRBJ2-1, with TRBD1 identical over 7 bases. The tail of the sequence fits TRBJ2-7 better, so the J call may be wrong. The CDR3 totals 15 residues. Looked up from germline, CDR1 is SGHTA and CDR2 is FQGNSA. The CDR3 DNA is TGTGCCAGCAGCTTCACCGGGACAGAAGCTTACGAGCAGTACTTC. It yields the protein CASSFTGTEAYEQYF.

CDR3 in amino acids: CASSLARGGRYEQYF. The CDR3 nucleotides read TGTGCCAGCAGCCTCGCGCGGGGGGGACGGTACGAGCAGTACTTC. This chain links TRBV3-1 with TRBJ2-7; 9 positions agree with TRBD2. The germline V gene encodes CDR1 LGHDT and CDR2 YNNKEL (reference sequence). The CDR3 totals 15 residues. With V trimmed by 4 bases and J by 4 bases, 8 bases remained unmatched.

This clonotype was detected a few times. The chain carries TRBV24-1 and TRBJ1-2; TRBD1 matches at 9 bases. Germline trimming cut 5 bases from V and 6 bases from J; bases unmatched to any gene: 6. CDR3 length: 14 amino acids. CDR1 KGHDR and CDR2 SFDVKD come from the germline V gene. CDR3 bases: TGTGCCACCAGTGGACCAGGACAGGGGAATGGCTACACCTTC. Amino acids: CATSGPGQGNGYTF.

The chain employs TRBV24-1 and TRBJ2-1; 7 nucleotides match TRBD2. The CDR3 extends over 15 amino acids. Germline CDR1 KGHDR, CDR2 SFDVKD. V was pared by 9 bases and J by 6 bases, with 13 bases of the junction left unmatched. The CDR3: CATAPRRGGPNEQFF. The CDR3 DNA sequence: TGTGCCACCGCCCCCCGACGGGGAGGGCCCAATGAGCAGTTCTTC.

The V gene is TRBV12-3 or TRBV12-4, the J gene TRBJ2-1, with 11 bases that match TRBD1. Judging by the DNA end, TRBJ2-5 fits better; the J call may be wrong. The CDR3 length is 16 residues. The CDR3 loop is CASSLAGTGGKETQYF. The CDR3 nucleotides read TGTGCCAGCAGTTTGGCAGGGACAGGGGGGAAAGAGACCCAGTACTTC.

Only one count was recorded for this clonotype. The chain is built from TRBV28 and TRBJ1-1; tentative D call: TRBD1 (6 bases). From germline, CDR1 is MDHEN and CDR2 SYDVKM. Between the trimmed V and J ends, which lost 8 bases and 1 base, there was a span of 17 bases. CDR3 size: 15 residues. Written as DNA, the CDR3 is TGTGCCAGCCAACCCCAGGGGTCCTCGAACACTGAAGCTTTCTTT. This translates into CASQPQGSSNTEAFF.

This clonotype was recorded a few times. The genes are TRBV9 and TRBJ2-5; D not resolved. The length of the CDR3 is 14 residues. Germline V gives CDR1 SGDLS, CDR2 YYNGEE. Trimming removed 0 bases at V and 5 bases at J, with 11 bases between. CDR3 residues: CASSVGWRQETQYF. CDR3 DNA sequence: TGTGCCAGCAGCGTAGGGTGGCGTCAGGAGACCCAGTACTTC.

V is TRBV5-1 and J is TRBJ2-7; the match to TRBD2 covers 7 bases. CDR1 and CDR2 from the germline V gene are SGHRS and YFSETQ. J was trimmed by 3 bases and V by 2 bases; bases with no gene match: 8. The length of the CDR3 is 15 residues. The CDR3 nucleotides read TGCGCCAGCAGCTTAGAGCCGGGAGGTTTCTACGAGCAGTACTTC. Translated, it gives CASSLEPGGFYEQYF.

This clonotype occurred a few times. The chain carries TRBV10-1 and TRBJ1-5; 7 nucleotides match TRBD1. There are 13 residues in the CDR3. Germline V gives CDR1 WNHNN, CDR2 SYGVQD (reference sequence). The V and J ends lost 0 bases and 7 bases, in that order; junction bases with no gene match: 0. CDR3 DNA sequence: TGCGCCAGCAGTGAGTCGACAGGGCAGCCCCAGCATTTT. This encodes CASSESTGQPQHF.

On this clonotype: This may stem from a read error, because a much larger clone lies one nucleotide away. J is TRBJ2-5 and V is TRBV5-1, with D perhaps being TRBD1 or TRBD2 (5 bases each). The germline V gene has CDR1 SGHRS and CDR2 YFSETQ. This CDR3 has 16 amino acids. The CDR3 nucleotides are TGCGTCAGCGCTGGGACGGATCCTGCACCCCAAGAGACCCAGTACTTC. It is translated as CVSAGTDPAPQETQYF.

In its sample, this clonotype was seen a few times. This rearrangement joins TRBV20-1 to TRBJ2-5; possibly TRBD1 or TRBD2 for D (7 bases each). Germline V gene sequence: CDR1 DFQATT, CDR2 SNEGSKA (reference sequence). Trimming stripped 5 bases from V and 1 base from J, with 17 bases between. CDR3 length equals 15 residues. The CDR3 DNA reads TGCAGTGCTCAGGGGGGGGACATCCCCCAAGAGACCCAGTACTTC. Translated: CSAQGGDIPQETQYF.

The chain couples TRBV7-2 to TRBJ2-7; D may be TRBD1 (6 bases). Germline assignment: CDR1 SGHTA and CDR2 FQGNSA. CDR3 length: 14 amino acids. V was cut by 5 bases and J by 6 bases, with 17 bases left in between. The CDR3 loop reads CASSPGPGRGEQYF. CDR3 nucleotide sequence: TGTGCCAGCAGCCCGGGCCCGGGCAGGGGCGAGCAGTACTTC. The full variable domain, completed using reference TRBV7-2 and TRBJ2-7, is GAGVSQSPSNKVTEKGKDVELRCDPISGHTALYWYRQSLGQGLEFLIYFQGNSAPDKSGLPSDRFSAERTGGSVSTLTIQRTQQEDSAVYLCASSPGPGRGEQYFGPGTRLTVT.

CDR3 nucleotide sequence: TGCGCCAGCAGCAAAACAGGGGAGAGCAATGAAAAACTGTTTTTT. Amino acid sequence: CASSKTGESNEKLFF. The rearrangement uses TRBV5-1 and TRBJ1-4; 7 bases map to TRBD1. This CDR3 spans 15 amino acids. CDR1 and CDR2 from the germline V gene are SGHRS and YFSETQ. The V segment lost 4 bases and the J segment 5 bases; nucleotides outside the gene matches: 8.

This clonotype was seen only a few times. CDR3 residues: CASSEIHSDLPTYEQYF. The CDR3 DNA follows: TGTGCCAGCAGCGAGATTCACTCGGACCTGCCCACCTACGAGCAGTACTTC. The chain has TRBV6-2 or TRBV6-3 and TRBJ2-1; D gene uncertain. The J call may be in error: the DNA end matches TRBJ2-7 better. Germline CDR1 and CDR2: MNHEY and SVGEGT. This CDR3 has 17 amino acids.